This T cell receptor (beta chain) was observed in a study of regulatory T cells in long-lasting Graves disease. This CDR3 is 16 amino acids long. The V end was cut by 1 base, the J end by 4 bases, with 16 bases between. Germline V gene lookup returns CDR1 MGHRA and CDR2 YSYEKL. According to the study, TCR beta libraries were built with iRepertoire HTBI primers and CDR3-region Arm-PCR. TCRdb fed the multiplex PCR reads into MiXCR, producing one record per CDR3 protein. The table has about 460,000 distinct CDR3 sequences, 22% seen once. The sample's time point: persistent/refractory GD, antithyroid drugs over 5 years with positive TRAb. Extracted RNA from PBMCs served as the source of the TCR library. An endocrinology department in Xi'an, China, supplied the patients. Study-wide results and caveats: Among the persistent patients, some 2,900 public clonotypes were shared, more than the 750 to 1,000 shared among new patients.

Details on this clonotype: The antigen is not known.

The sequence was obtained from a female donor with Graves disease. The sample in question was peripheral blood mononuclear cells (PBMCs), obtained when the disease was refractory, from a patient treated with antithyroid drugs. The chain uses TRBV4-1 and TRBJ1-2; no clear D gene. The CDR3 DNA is TGCGCCAGCAGCCAAGGTCTGGCAGGAGAGATCTATGGCTACACCTTC. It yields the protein CASSQGLAGEIYGYTF.